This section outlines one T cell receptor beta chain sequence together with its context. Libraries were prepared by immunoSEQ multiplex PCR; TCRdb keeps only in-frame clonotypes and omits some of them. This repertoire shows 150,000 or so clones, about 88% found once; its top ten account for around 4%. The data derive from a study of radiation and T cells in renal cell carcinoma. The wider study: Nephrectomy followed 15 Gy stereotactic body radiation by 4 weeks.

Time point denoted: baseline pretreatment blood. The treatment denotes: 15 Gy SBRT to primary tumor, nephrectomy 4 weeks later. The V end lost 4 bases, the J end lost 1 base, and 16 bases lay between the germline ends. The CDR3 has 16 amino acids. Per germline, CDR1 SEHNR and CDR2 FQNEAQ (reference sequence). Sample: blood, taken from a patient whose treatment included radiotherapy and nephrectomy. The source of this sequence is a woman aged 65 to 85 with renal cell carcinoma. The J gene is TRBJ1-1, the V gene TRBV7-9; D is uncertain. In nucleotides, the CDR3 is TGTGCCAGCAGCTCAAACAAGGTGAATCCGAACACTGAAGCTTTCTTT. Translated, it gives CASSSNKVNPNTEAFF. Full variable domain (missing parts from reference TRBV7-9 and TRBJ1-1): DTGVSQNPRHKITKRGQNVTFRCDPISEHNRLYWYRQTLGQGPEFLTYFQNEAQLEKSRLLSDRFSAERPKGSFSTLEIQRTEQGDSAMYLCASSSNKVNPNTEAFFGQGTRLTVV.